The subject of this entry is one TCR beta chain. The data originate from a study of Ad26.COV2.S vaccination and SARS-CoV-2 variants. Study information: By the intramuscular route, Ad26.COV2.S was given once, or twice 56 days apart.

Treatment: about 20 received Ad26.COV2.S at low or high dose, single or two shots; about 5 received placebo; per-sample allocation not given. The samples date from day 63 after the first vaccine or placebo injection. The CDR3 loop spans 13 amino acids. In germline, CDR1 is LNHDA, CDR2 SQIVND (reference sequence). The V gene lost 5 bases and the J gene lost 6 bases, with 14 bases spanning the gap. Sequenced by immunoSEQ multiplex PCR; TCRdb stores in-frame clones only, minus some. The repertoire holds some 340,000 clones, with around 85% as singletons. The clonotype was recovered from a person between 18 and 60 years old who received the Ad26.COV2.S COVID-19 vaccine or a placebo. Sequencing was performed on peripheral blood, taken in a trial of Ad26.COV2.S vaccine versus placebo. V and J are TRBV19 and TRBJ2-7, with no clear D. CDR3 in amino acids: CASSVQNSGEQYF. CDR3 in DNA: TGTGCCAGTAGTGTCCAAAACTCCGGCGAGCAGTACTTC.